Following are 14 T cell receptor beta chains from one sample sequenced in a study of shared clonotypes between healthy human individuals (dated by TCRdb to 2018 to 2021). Libraries were prepared through the immunoSEQ multiplex PCR assay. TCRdb carries this immuneACCESS record with in-frame sequences only. Its versions omit some clonotypes, under half of them owing to an unresolved V gene in the studies checked, with the rest unexplained. This sample comprises roughly 1,800,000 clones, about 95% of them detected only once. The top ten clones comprise 0.9% to 1.5% of the sample. CD8 naive samples were obtained by positive selection for CCR7 among CD45RO-negative cells, yielding a CD45RA+CCR7+ population from which TemRA cells were excluded. Specimen: naive CD8+ T cells sorted from blood. The cell subset or site label here, explained by the study, means: CD45RA+CCR7+. All receptors come from a man between 18 and 29 years old in good health.

This clone was seen once. J is TRBJ2-3 and V is TRBV5-4; the D gene is possibly TRBD1 (6 bases). The CDR3 contains 16 residues. Between the trimmed V and J ends, which lost 1 base and 2 bases, there was a span of 14 bases. Germline lookup yields CDR1 SGHNT and CDR2 YYREEE (reference sequence). This CDR3 reads CASSLFAGEPTDTQYF. CDR3 nucleotide sequence: TGTGCCAGCAGCTTGTTCGCAGGGGAGCCCACAGATACGCAGTATTTT.

The chain is built from TRBV7-6 and TRBJ2-7; D may be TRBD1 (5 bases). In germline, CDR1 is SGHVS, CDR2 FNYEAQ. V was cut by 2 bases and J by 3 bases, with 11 bases left in between. This CDR3 is built from 14 residues. DNA for the CDR3: TGTGCCAGCAGCTTACGAACAGGCGGCTACGAGCAGTACTTC. It translates to CASSLRTGGYEQYF.

The V call is TRBV27, the J call TRBJ2-1; 10 bases agree with TRBD2. V shed 1 base, J shed 5 bases, and the junction held 5 bases outside the gene matches. The CDR3 sequence is 16 residues long. Germline V gene data show CDR1 as MNHEY and CDR2 as SMNVEV (reference sequence). CDR3: CASSLYSGGLNNEQFF. CDR3 sequence (DNA): TGTGCCAGCAGTTTATATAGCGGGGGGTTGAACAATGAGCAGTTCTTC.

As regards this clone: Different DNA sequences within this sample yield the same CDR3. V gene TRBV9 combines with J gene TRBJ2-7; 9 bases align to TRBD2. J was trimmed by 1 base and V by 0 bases; bases with no gene match: 2. Germline values: CDR1 SGDLS, CDR2 YYNGEE. CDR3 size: 15 residues. DNA for the CDR3: TGTGCCAGCAGCGTAGGGCTAGCGGGATCCTACGAGCAGTACTTC. This sequence encodes CASSVGLAGSYEQYF. Together with reference TRBV9 and TRBJ2-7, the CDR3 gives the full variable domain: DSGVTQTPKHLITATGQRVTLRCSPRSGDLSVYWYQQSLDQGLQFLIQYYNGEERAKGNILERFSAQQFPDLHSELNLSSLELGDSALYFCASSVGLAGSYEQYFGPGTRLTVT.

Note on this clone: Other DNA sequences in the same sample also yield this CDR3. This chain uses TRBV11-2 with TRBJ2-7, with 7 positions matching TRBD1. The CDR3 is 13 amino acids. Unmatched junction bases numbered 4, after V lost 6 bases and J lost 2 bases. Per germline, CDR1 SGHAT and CDR2 FQNNGV. The CDR3 DNA follows: TGTGCCAGCAGTCCCGGACAGGCCTACGAGCAGTACTTC. Translating gives CASSPGQAYEQYF. Complete variable domain (other parts from reference TRBV11-2 and TRBJ2-7): EAGVAQSPRYKIIEKRQSVAFWCNPISGHATLYWYQQILGQGPKLLIQFQNNGVVDDSQLPKDRFSAERLKGVDSTLKIQPAKLEDSAVYLCASSPGQAYEQYFGPGTRLTVT.

The CDR3 coding sequence is TGTGCCAGCAGGCCCGGGCTCCACTACAATGAGCAGTTCTTC. This translates into CASRPGLHYNEQFF. The chain carries TRBV6-7 and TRBJ2-1, with D hard to call. TRBV6-7 is identified as an open reading frame with a role that is uncertain. The CDR3 consists of 14 residues. The V and J ends lost 6 bases and 3 bases respectively, with 12 bases between them.

The rearrangement links TRBV7-9 to TRBJ2-1; 7 nucleotides match TRBD2. From germline, CDR1 is SEHNR and CDR2 FQNEAQ (reference sequence). This CDR3 region has 15 residues. Unmatched junction bases numbered 2, after V lost 0 bases and J lost 3 bases. In nucleotides, the CDR3 is TGTGCCAGCAGCTTAGCCCGGGGGGACTACAATGAGCAGTTCTTC. Protein: CASSLARGDYNEQFF.

About this clone itself: This sequence may be a read error, since a much larger clone differs from it by one base. The sample has other DNA sequences that encode this CDR3 too. The chain links TRBV6-1 to TRBJ2-2; D gene unclear. The ends were cut back, 3 bases at V and 6 bases at J, with 2 bases in the middle. The V gene's germline CDR1 is MNHNS and CDR2 SASEGT. This CDR3 region has 11 residues. For the CDR3, the DNA is TGTGCCAGCAGTGACGCCGGGGAGCTGTTTTTT. Translated, it gives CASSDAGELFF.

The rearrangement links TRBV11-2 to TRBJ2-1; D is ambiguous. The CDR3 contains 17 residues. Germline CDR1 reads SGHAT; CDR2 reads FQNNGV. Trimming cost V 4 bases and J 0 bases, with 16 bases left between them. The CDR3 here is CASSWHPTASSYNEQFF. The CDR3 region has the DNA TGTGCCAGCAGCTGGCACCCGACTGCGAGCTCCTACAATGAGCAGTTCTTC.

This chain connects TRBV4-3 to TRBJ2-3; D unclear. V was clipped by 1 base and J by 4 bases, with 9 bases between them. The CDR3 covers 14 residues. Germline lookup yields CDR1 LGHNA and CDR2 YSLEER. The CDR3 loop reads CASSQALVSDTQYF. The CDR3 DNA sequence: TGCGCCAGCAGCCAAGCTTTAGTGTCAGATACGCAGTATTTT.

Note on this clone: This same CDR3 is encoded by further DNA sequences in the sample. The V gene is TRBV9, the J gene TRBJ2-7; D is unresolved. Deletions cut 0 bases from V and 3 bases from J, with 7 bases between. In germline, CDR1 is SGDLS, CDR2 YYNGEE. The CDR3 is 13 residues long. The CDR3 loop reads CASSVEPFYEQYF. CDR3 coding DNA: TGTGCCAGCAGCGTAGAGCCTTTCTACGAGCAGTACTTC.

This rearrangement joins TRBV25-1 to TRBJ1-4; D call uncertain. Germline V gene lookup returns CDR1 MGHDK and CDR2 SYGVNS. This CDR3 comprises 14 residues. Trimming took off 2 bases at V and 3 bases at J, with 7 bases between the two ends. The CDR3: CASSEPGSNEKLFF. DNA of the CDR3: TGTGCCAGCAGTGAACCCGGATCTAATGAAAAACTGTTTTTT.

V is TRBV6-1 and J is TRBJ2-1; TRBD1 might be the D (6 bases). CDR1 is MNHNS, CDR2 SASEGT, per germline. CDR3 length equals 16 residues. Trimming stripped 4 bases from V and 5 bases from J, with 18 bases between. The CDR3 loop reads CASSVMDSYVNNEQFF. CDR3 coding DNA: TGTGCCAGCAGTGTCATGGACAGTTATGTTAACAATGAGCAGTTCTTC.

The chain links TRBV13 to TRBJ2-7; TRBD1 aligns across 10 bases. The CDR3 runs 14 residues. Germline CDR1 is PRHDT and CDR2 is FYEKMQ (reference sequence). Trimming took 3 bases from V and 4 from J; bases not matched to a gene: 3. CDR3 region: CASSLDRGVYEQYF. CDR3 in DNA: TGTGCCAGCAGCTTGGACAGGGGGGTTTACGAGCAGTACTTC.